Each of the 25 T cell receptor beta chains below was sequenced from the same sample in a study of cytomegalovirus exposure and HLA in healthy donors. The PCR contained 60 Vbeta and 13 Jbeta primers. TCRdb's table, derived via immunoSEQ multiplex PCR, lists solely in-frame clones and lacks some. The profile shows some 170,000 clones, nearly 80% of them singletons. The material sequenced was PBMCs. The receptors here all came from a man in his forties or fifties in good health and CMV-seropositive.

The CDR3, as DNA: TGTGCCAGCAATCCGGGACAGGGTTCATACGAGCAGTACTTC. Its protein product is CASNPGQGSYEQYF. This chain uses TRBV28 with TRBJ2-7; TRBD1 aligns across 9 bases. The CDR3 contains 14 residues. V dropped 7 bases and J dropped 4; count of bases not matched to a gene: 8. Germline CDR1 and CDR2: MDHEN and SYDVKM.

J is TRBJ1-5 and V is TRBV19; 7 bases line up with TRBD1. This CDR3 contains 13 residues. CDR1 and CDR2 from the germline V gene are LNHDA and SQIVND (reference sequence). With 2 bases clipped from V and 5 bases from J, the junction kept 0 bases outside the gene matches. In DNA, the CDR3 is TGTGCCAGTAGTATACAGGGGGATCAGCCCCAGCATTTT. Protein sequence: CASSIQGDQPQHF. Variable domain in full (rest from reference TRBV19 and TRBJ1-5): DGGITQSPKYLFRKEGQNVTLSCEQNLNHDAMYWYRQDPGQGLRLIYYSQIVNDFQKGDIAEGYSVSREKKESFPLTVTSAQKNPTAFYLCASSIQGDQPQHFGDGTRLSIL.

This clone has just a few counts. The gene calls are TRBV19 and TRBJ2-1; possibly TRBD1 for D (6 bases). This CDR3 is built from 15 residues. Trimming pared 3 bases from V and 6 bases from J, leaving 15 bases between. Germline V gene sequence: CDR1 LNHDA, CDR2 SQIVND (reference sequence). CDR3 protein: CASSIWDNKPNEQFF. As DNA, the CDR3 is TGTGCCAGTAGTATTTGGGACAATAAACCCAATGAGCAGTTCTTC.

As to this clone: One end of the junction varies from germline; a read error may be responsible. The rearrangement links TRBV5-1 to TRBJ2-4, with no clear D. The CDR3 contains 13 residues. Germline values: CDR1 SGHRS, CDR2 YFSETQ. CDR3 bases: TGCGCCAGCAGCTTGGACAGACAAAACAGTCAGTACTTC. Translated, it gives CASSLDRQNSQYF.

This clone was detected only a few times. The rearrangement joins TRBV5-1 to TRBJ2-1; TRBD2 aligns across 9 bases. This CDR3 has 16 residues. Trimming at V came to 3 bases and at J to 3 bases, leaving 7 bases not matched to a gene. CDR1 is SGHRS and CDR2 is YFSETQ in the germline V gene. The CDR3 sequence: CASSSSAGGVYNEQFF. The CDR3 nucleotides are TGCGCCAGCAGCTCTAGCGCGGGGGGGGTCTACAATGAGCAGTTCTTC.

This chain connects TRBV5-1 to TRBJ1-4; D is ambiguous. The germline V gene encodes CDR1 SGHRS and CDR2 YFSETQ. CDR3 length: 15 amino acids. With 1 base removed from V and 0 bases from J, the gap between germline ends came to 7 bases. This chain's CDR3 is CASSLTDPTNEKLFF. CDR3 DNA sequence: TGCGCCAGCAGCTTGACAGACCCAACTAATGAAAAACTGTTTTTT.

The chain employs TRBV29-1 and TRBJ2-1; 8 positions agree with TRBD2. The V gene's germline CDR1 is SQVTM and CDR2 ANQGSEA. The CDR3 contains 13 residues. Unmatched junction bases numbered 6, after V lost 6 bases and J lost 5 bases. The CDR3 reads CSVRSGGDNEQFF. CDR3 nucleotide sequence: TGCAGCGTGAGGAGCGGGGGAGACAATGAGCAGTTCTTC.

The chain couples TRBV19 to TRBJ1-5, with 7 bases identical to TRBD1. The V and J ends lost 2 bases and 4 bases, in that order; junction bases with no gene match: 5. CDR1 is LNHDA and CDR2 is SQIVND in the germline V gene (reference sequence). The CDR3 runs 15 residues. The CDR3 DNA is TGTGCCAGTAGTATATTTCCAGGGGGGAATCAGCCCCAGCATTTT. This codes for CASSIFPGGNQPQHF.

The chain couples TRBV5-1 to TRBJ2-1, with D possibly TRBD2 on 6 matching bases. Germline CDR1 and CDR2: SGHRS and YFSETQ. The CDR3 sequence is 15 residues long. Trimming took 0 bases from V and 3 from J, leaving 10 bases between them. The CDR3 region is CASSLEAGSYNEQFF. As DNA, the CDR3 is TGCGCCAGCAGCTTGGAGGCGGGAAGCTACAATGAGCAGTTCTTC. Full variable domain (remainder filled in from reference TRBV5-1 and TRBJ2-1): KAGVTQTPRYLIKTRGQQVTLSCSPISGHRSVSWYQQTPGQGLQFLFEYFSETQRNKGNFPGRFSGRQFSNSRSEMNVSTLELGDSALYLCASSLEAGSYNEQFFGPGTRLTVL.

This clone has just a few counts. The CDR3 bases are TGTGCCACCTATTGGGGTCTAGCGGGAGTGTATGAGCAGTACTTC. It is translated as CATYWGLAGVYEQYF. The gene calls are TRBV2 and TRBJ2-7; 10 positions agree with TRBD2. CDR3 length equals 15 residues. Per the germline V gene, CDR1 is SNHLY and CDR2 is FYNNEI. With V trimmed by 10 bases and J by 7 bases, 16 bases remained unmatched. The whole variable domain, remainder taken from reference TRBV2 and TRBJ2-7, is EPEVTQTPSHQVTQMGQEVILRCVPISNHLYFYWYRQILGQKVEFLVSFYNNEISEKSEIFDDQFSVERPDGSNFTLKIRSTKLEDSAMYFCATYWGLAGVYEQYFGPGTRLTVT.

As regards this clone: This CDR3 is also generated by other DNA sequences in the sample. The chain uses TRBV2 and TRBJ2-5; 7 bases are shared with TRBD2. Germline lookup yields CDR1 SNHLY and CDR2 FYNNEI. The V gene end was trimmed by 4 bases and the J gene end by 0 bases; junction bases not matched to a gene: 5. The CDR3 extends over 15 amino acids. CDR3 protein: CASSVLAGYQETQYF. The CDR3 DNA sequence: TGTGCCAGCAGTGTTTTAGCGGGTTACCAAGAGACCCAGTACTTC. The variable domain in full, with the rest retrieved from reference TRBV2 and TRBJ2-5, is EPEVTQTPSHQVTQMGQEVILRCVPISNHLYFYWYRQILGQKVEFLVSFYNNEISEKSEIFDDQFSVERPDGSNFTLKIRSTKLEDSAMYFCASSVLAGYQETQYFGPGTRLLVL.

This chain joins TRBV7-2 and TRBJ2-6, with D hard to call. This CDR3 is built from 17 residues. V lost 1 base and J 0 bases, leaving 10 bases between the germline ends. CDR1 SGHTA and CDR2 FQGNSA come from the germline V gene. CDR3 nucleotides: TGTGCCAGCAGCTTAGGGGCAGGCCGCTCTGGGGCCAACGTCCTGACTTTC. It translates to CASSLGAGRSGANVLTF.

This clone is a singleton in its sample. J is TRBJ2-5 and V is TRBV28; D gene ambiguous. The DNA end favors TRBJ2-7, so the J call may be wrong. This CDR3 spans 11 amino acids. Germline values: CDR1 MDHEN, CDR2 SYDVKM. The DNA of the CDR3 is TGTGCCAGCAGTCTGCACTACGAGCAGTACTTC. Translated, it gives CASSLHYEQYF.

J is TRBJ1-5 and V is TRBV15, with D unresolved. In germline, CDR1 is LNHNV, CDR2 YYDKDF (reference sequence). The CDR3 sequence is 15 residues long. The V gene lost 5 bases and the J gene lost 0 bases, with 11 bases spanning the gap. The CDR3 nucleotides are TGTGCCACCAGCGACTATACAAGTAGCAATCAGCCCCAGCATTTT. Protein product: CATSDYTSSNQPQHF.

The chain recombines TRBV5-1 with TRBJ2-5; the D is unclear. CDR1 and CDR2 (germline): SGHRS, YFSETQ. Between the trimmed V and J ends, which lost 0 bases and 2 bases, there was a span of 11 bases. There are 15 residues in the CDR3. This chain's CDR3 is CASSLGPEAQETQYF. The CDR3 DNA reads as TGCGCCAGCAGCTTGGGGCCAGAGGCACAAGAGACCCAGTACTTC.

The CDR3 region is CASSLGLAGVYYEQYF. The CDR3 DNA reads TGTGCCAGCAGCCTCGGACTAGCGGGAGTCTACTACGAGCAGTACTTC. The chain employs TRBV11-3 and TRBJ2-7; TRBD2 matches at 13 bases. The trim removed 5 bases at V and 3 bases at J, leaving 7 bases unmatched. The CDR3 consists of 16 residues. Germline V CDR1 and CDR2: SGHNT, YENEEA.

V gene TRBV6-5 combines with J gene TRBJ2-7, with D possibly TRBD1 on 6 matching bases. Germline V gene sequence: CDR1 MNHEY, CDR2 SVGAGI. The V and J ends lost 5 bases and 4 bases respectively, with 12 bases between them. CDR3 length: 13 residues. The CDR3: CASSTLGQYEQYF. DNA of the CDR3: TGTGCCAGCAGTACCCTAGGACAGTACGAGCAGTACTTC.

V and J are TRBV5-1 and TRBJ2-3, with TRBD2 identical over 7 bases. The CDR3 has 15 amino acids. V trimming: 4 bases; J trimming: 0 bases; junction bases outside the gene matches: 5. The germline V gene has CDR1 SGHRS and CDR2 YFSETQ. CDR3 in DNA: TGCGCCAGCAGCCGGCCTAGCGGTAGCACAGATACGCAGTATTTT. Translation gives CASSRPSGSTDTQYF. Variable domain in full (rest from reference TRBV5-1 and TRBJ2-3): KAGVTQTPRYLIKTRGQQVTLSCSPISGHRSVSWYQQTPGQGLQFLFEYFSETQRNKGNFPGRFSGRQFSNSRSEMNVSTLELGDSALYLCASSRPSGSTDTQYFGPGTRLTVL.

The rearrangement joins TRBV11-3 to TRBJ2-2, with D possibly being TRBD2 (5 bases). Trimming left V 1 base short and J 4 bases short, with 7 bases between. CDR1 and CDR2 from the germline V gene are SGHNT and YENEEA. CDR3 length equals 14 residues. The CDR3 loop reads CASSLVSGTGELFF. The DNA of the CDR3 is TGTGCCAGCAGCTTAGTAAGCGGCACCGGGGAGCTGTTTTTT.

This chain links TRBV6-1 with TRBJ2-6; D ambiguous. This CDR3 has 15 residues. Trimming took 5 bases from V and 1 from J, leaving 9 bases between them. Germline loops: CDR1 MNHNS, CDR2 SASEGT. Here the CDR3 reads CASSLAVSGANVLTF. The CDR3 DNA reads as TGTGCCAGCAGTTTGGCGGTATCTGGGGCCAACGTCCTGACTTTC.

The chain links TRBV6-5 to TRBJ1-2; maybe TRBD1 (6 bases). The CDR3 is 12 amino acids. In germline, CDR1 is MNHEY, CDR2 SVGAGI. The V gene lost 6 bases and the J gene lost 8 bases, with 13 bases spanning the gap. CDR3 nucleotides: TGTGCCAGCAGGTGGGGGCCGGGAGGCTACACCTTC. Its translation is CASRWGPGGYTF.

This clone appeared a few times. This chain links TRBV7-8 with TRBJ2-3; TRBD2 matches 9 bases. V was pared by 2 bases and J by 0 bases, with 12 bases of the junction left unmatched. Per the germline V gene, CDR1 is SGHVS and CDR2 is FQNEAQ. This CDR3 spans 19 amino acids. The CDR3 DNA sequence: TGTGCCAGCAGCTTATTGTCTGGAGCGGGGGGTGAGAGCACAGATACGCAGTATTTT. Its translation: CASSLLSGAGGESTDTQYF.

Turning to this clone: The final CDR3 position lacks the conserved phenylalanine or tryptophan, pointing to a likely read error. V gene TRBV2 combines with J gene TRBJ2-3; 13 bases are shared with TRBD2. This CDR3 has 14 residues. V shed 6 bases, J shed 7 bases, and the junction held 4 bases outside the gene matches. The germline gives CDR1 SNHLY, CDR2 FYNNEI. DNA for the CDR3: TGTGCCAGCAGCGGGACTAGCGGGAAAAATACGCAGTATCTT. This codes for CASSGTSGKNTQYL.

CDR3 loop: CSVRLGQRTDTQYF. The DNA of the CDR3 is TGCAGCGTTCGTTTGGGACAGCGGACAGATACGCAGTATTTT. The chain employs TRBV29-1 and TRBJ2-3, with 7 nucleotides matching TRBD1. The CDR3 length is 14 residues. The germline CDR1 and CDR2 sequences are SQVTM and ANQGSEA. After removal of 5 bases from V and 3 bases from J, the junction contained 8 bases not matched to a gene.

The V gene is TRBV5-1, the J gene TRBJ2-7; 9 positions agree with TRBD2. V shed 1 base, J shed 3 bases, and the junction held 2 bases outside the gene matches. The CDR3 is made up of 14 amino acids. Per the germline V gene, CDR1 is SGHRS and CDR2 is YFSETQ. The CDR3 bases are TGCGCCAGCAGCTTGACTAGCGGGTACTACGAGCAGTACTTC. It is translated as CASSLTSGYYEQYF.